A single sample is the source of the 31 T cell receptor beta chains below, sequenced in a study of blood T cell repertoires in COVID-19. Method: immunoSEQ multiplex PCR; TCRdb's copy keeps in-frame clones and lacks some. The sample has about 90,000 clones, about 89% seen once. Sequencing was carried out using peripheral blood. The receptors were gathered from a middle-aged man with COVID-19, enrolled during active disease.

The CDR3 nucleotides are TGTGCCAGCAGGTCCGGGACAGGGGGCGCGAACACTGAAGCTTTCTTT. Translating gives CASRSGTGGANTEAFF. This sequence joins TRBV7-9 and TRBJ1-1; 12 bases are shared with TRBD1. Germline CDR1 is SEHNR and CDR2 is FQNEAQ (reference sequence). J lost 1 base, V lost 6 bases, and 6 bases had no gene match. The CDR3 contains 16 residues.

This clone was seen a handful of times. Germline is not matched at one junction end, which may reflect a read error. This sequence joins TRBV7-7 and TRBJ2-7, with 11 bases identical to TRBD2. Germline lookup yields CDR1 SSHAT and CDR2 FNYEAQ (reference sequence). The CDR3 length is 15 residues. The CDR3 sequence: CASSLASGGTYEQYF. The CDR3 DNA reads TGTGCTAGCAGCTTAGCTAGCGGGGGGACCTACGAGCAGTACTTC.

This clone has more than one count but fewer than ten. V gene TRBV4-1 combines with J gene TRBJ1-1; tentatively, D is TRBD1 (5 bases). V was clipped by 4 bases and J by 5 bases, with 8 bases between them. The CDR3 runs 12 residues. Germline V lookup: CDR1 MGHRA, CDR2 YSYEKL. The CDR3 spells CASSRPGTEAFF. The CDR3 bases are TGCGCCAGCAGCCGGCCAGGGACTGAAGCTTTCTTT.

This CDR3 is CSVITSGGRNEQFF. Here the CDR3 DNA reads TGCAGCGTAATTACTAGCGGGGGGCGCAATGAGCAGTTCTTC. The J gene is TRBJ2-1, the V gene TRBV29-1; TRBD2 matches at 12 bases. The CDR3 has 14 amino acids. The junction had 6 bases not matched to a gene; V was cut back by 6 bases and J by 6 bases. Germline CDR1 reads SQVTM; CDR2 reads ANQGSEA.

The rearrangement links TRBV9 to TRBJ2-7; possibly TRBD1 for D (6 bases). The CDR3 contains 14 residues. V was pared by 3 bases and J by 4 bases, with 14 bases between. Germline CDR1 is SGDLS and CDR2 is YYNGEE. The CDR3 region is CASSAQGFPYEQYF. The DNA for the CDR3 is TGTGCCAGCAGCGCACAGGGTTTCCCTTACGAGCAGTACTTC.

This clone was seen a handful of times. The chain uses TRBV28 and TRBJ2-6; 7 nucleotides line up with TRBD1. With 5 bases clipped from V and 4 bases from J, the junction kept 2 bases outside the gene matches. CDR1 and CDR2 from the germline V gene are MDHEN and SYDVKM. The CDR3 contains 14 residues. This CDR3 is CASSGTAGANVLTF. The CDR3 bases are TGTGCCAGCAGTGGGACAGCCGGGGCCAACGTCCTGACTTTC. Drawing the rest from reference TRBV28 and TRBJ2-6, the complete variable domain is DVKVTQSSRYLVKRTGEKVFLECVQDMDHENMFWYRQDPGLGLRLIYFSYDVKMKEKGDIPEGYSVSREKKERFSLILESASTNQTSMYLCASSGTAGANVLTFGAGSRLTVL.

This chain uses TRBV6-1 with TRBJ1-6; tentative D call: TRBD1 (6 bases). The CDR3 totals 18 residues. Germline lookup yields CDR1 MNHNS and CDR2 SASEGT. V was cut by 0 bases and J by 6 bases, with 18 bases left in between. This CDR3 is CASSEALLGQGSNSPLHF. The DNA for the CDR3 is TGTGCCAGCAGTGAAGCGCTTCTTGGGCAGGGGTCTAATTCACCCCTCCACTTT.

This chain links TRBV3-1 (or the pseudogene TRBV3-2) with TRBJ2-7, with D possibly TRBD1 on 6 matching bases. The length of the CDR3 is 15 residues. Germline V CDR1 and CDR2: LGHDT, YNNKEL (reference sequence). The ends were cut back, 1 base at V and 6 bases at J, with 16 bases in the middle. The CDR3 is CASSQGILGASEQYF. The CDR3 coding sequence is TGTGCCAGCAGCCAAGGAATCCTGGGGGCGAGCGAGCAGTACTTC.

A word on this clone: At the DNA level, this CDR3 is encoded by other sequences in the same sample as well. The J gene is TRBJ1-1, the V gene TRBV5-1, with D possibly being TRBD1 (6 bases). Germline V CDR1 and CDR2: SGHRS, YFSETQ. There are 14 residues in the CDR3. Trimming took 4 bases from V and 0 from J, leaving 10 bases between them. CDR3 sequence: CASSTGHLNTEAFF. The CDR3 DNA reads as TGCGCCAGCAGCACGGGACACCTGAACACTGAAGCTTTCTTT.

CDR3 nucleotides: TGTGCCAGCAGTTTAGGTAGGGGCACTGAAGCTTTCTTT. As protein: CASSLGRGTEAFF. This rearrangement joins TRBV28 to TRBJ1-1; a weak D match, TRBD1 (5 bases). CDR1 MDHEN and CDR2 SYDVKM come from the germline V gene. Trimming stripped 2 bases from V and 4 bases from J, with 8 bases between. This CDR3 is built from 13 residues.

This sequence joins TRBV5-1 and TRBJ2-7; D might be TRBD1 (6 bases). V lost 3 bases and J 13 bases, leaving 20 bases between the germline ends. Germline CDR1 reads SGHRS; CDR2 reads YFSETQ. This CDR3 has 13 amino acids. In DNA, the CDR3 is TGCGCCAGCAGCTCTGGCCAGGGGACCCCTCATTACTTC. Translating it yields CASSSGQGTPHYF.

The chain recombines TRBV4-1 with TRBJ1-2; D may be TRBD1 (6 bases). The CDR3 has 14 residues. Germline-derived CDR1 and CDR2 are MGHRA and YSYEKL. V lost 4 bases to trimming and J lost 4 bases, with 13 bases between them. CDR3 nucleotides: TGCGCCAGCAGCCCACAGGGAGACGGCTATGGCTACACCTTC. Its translation is CASSPQGDGYGYTF.

The genes are TRBV10-3 and TRBJ1-3, with TRBD1 matching 7 bases. Germline-derived CDR1 and CDR2 are ENHRY and SYGVKD. This CDR3 is 15 amino acids long. V shed 6 bases and J 0 bases; nucleotides not matched to a gene: 5. DNA for the CDR3: TGTGCCATCAGCGACAGGGCTAACTCTGGAAACACCATATATTTT. Its translation: CAISDRANSGNTIYF.

The chain couples TRBV9 to TRBJ2-7; unclear D gene. V was clipped by 0 bases and J by 5 bases, with 3 bases between them. This CDR3 region has 11 residues. Germline CDR1 SGDLS, CDR2 YYNGEE. The CDR3 bases are TGTGCCAGCAGCGTAGGCGACGAGCAGTACTTC. Its protein is CASSVGDEQYF.

V usage is TRBV14 and J usage is TRBJ1-1; TRBD1 is a possible D gene (6 bases). Germline V lookup: CDR1 SGHDN, CDR2 FVKESK. The CDR3 runs to 15 residues. V lost 5 bases, J lost 0 bases, and 13 bases lay in between. CDR3 residues: CASSEVQGLNTEAFF. CDR3 nucleotides: TGTGCCAGCAGCGAAGTACAGGGATTGAACACTGAAGCTTTCTTT.

V usage is TRBV2 and J usage is TRBJ1-2; possible D gene TRBD1, 5 bases. V shed 9 bases and J shed 2 bases, with 16 bases lying between them. This CDR3 has 14 amino acids. Germline CDR1 and CDR2: SNHLY and FYNNEI. CDR3 region: CASKPGLENYGYTF. Written as DNA, the CDR3 is TGTGCCAGTAAACCGGGACTGGAGAACTATGGCTACACCTTC.

This clone occurred a few times. V is TRBV5-6 and J is TRBJ1-3; D might be TRBD1 (6 bases). CDR1 is SGHDT and CDR2 is YYEEEE in the germline V gene. V was trimmed by 1 base and J by 10 bases, leaving 15 bases between them. The CDR3 runs 14 residues. The CDR3 nucleotides read TGTGCCAGCAGCTTGATGGGGGCCTTAGGAACCATATATTTT. It is translated as CASSLMGALGTIYF.

V usage is TRBV10-3 and J usage is TRBJ2-1; D gene ambiguous. Between the trimmed V and J ends, which lost 0 bases and 0 bases, there was a span of 9 bases. The CDR3 consists of 16 residues. The germline V gene encodes CDR1 ENHRY and CDR2 SYGVKD. The CDR3 DNA sequence: TGTGCCATCAGTGAGTCGGGCCGTAGCTCCTACAATGAGCAGTTCTTC. It specifies CAISESGRSSYNEQFF.

V gene TRBV11-2 combines with J gene TRBJ2-5; possible D gene TRBD1, 7 bases. The CDR3 extends over 14 amino acids. The ends were cut back, 4 bases at V and 5 bases at J, with 14 bases in the middle. Germline lookup yields CDR1 SGHAT and CDR2 FQNNGV. The DNA for the CDR3 is TGTGCCAGCAGCTCCCCGACAGGGAGGGAGACCCAGTACTTC. Protein product: CASSSPTGRETQYF.

The V gene is TRBV7-2, the J gene TRBJ2-7; D is unresolved. Trimming took 5 bases from V and 4 from J, leaving 6 bases between them. Germline V gene sequence: CDR1 SGHTA, CDR2 FQGNSA. CDR3 length: 11 residues. CDR3 nucleotides: TGTGCCAGCAGCCTTTCGTACGAGCAGTACTTC. This encodes CASSLSYEQYF.

The V and J genes are TRBV23-1 and TRBJ1-1; D may be TRBD1 (5 bases). TRBV23-1 is an ORF for which the function is uncertain. Trimming took 4 bases from V and 1 from J, leaving 7 bases between them. The CDR3 extends over 13 amino acids. For the CDR3, the DNA is TGCGCCAGCAGTCGACAGTCGAACACTGAAGCTTTCTTT. As protein: CASSRQSNTEAFF.

The chain joins TRBV28 to TRBJ2-4; 12 bases are shared with TRBD2. The CDR3 is 15 residues long. The germline V gene encodes CDR1 MDHEN and CDR2 SYDVKM. V lost 8 bases to trimming and J lost 2 bases; unmatched junction nucleotides: 4. CDR3 sequence (DNA): TGTGCCAGCTCTAGCGGGGGGGCGTCCAAAAACATTCAGTACTTC. Encoded protein: CASSSGGASKNIQYF.

The chain employs TRBV2 and TRBJ1-5; no definite D call. Between the trimmed V and J ends, which lost 8 bases and 9 bases, there was a span of 11 bases. The CDR3 loop spans 11 amino acids. The germline V gene has CDR1 SNHLY and CDR2 FYNNEI. The CDR3 bases are TGTGCCAGCCAGGATCCCGGGCCCCAGCATTTT. Protein: CASQDPGPQHF.

The chain carries TRBV6-5 and TRBJ1-3, with D possibly TRBD1 on 5 matching bases. The CDR3 is 15 residues long. CDR1 MNHEY and CDR2 SVGAGI come from the germline V gene. V was pared by 6 bases and J by 0 bases, with 12 bases between. The CDR3 sequence is CASRPDSFSGNTIYF. CDR3 bases: TGTGCCAGCAGACCCGACAGCTTCTCTGGAAACACCATATATTTT.

V and J are TRBV7-2 and TRBJ2-3; TRBD2 is a possible D gene (5 bases). V lost 1 base and J lost 2, with 13 bases in between. The CDR3 sequence is 16 residues long. Germline values: CDR1 SGHTA, CDR2 FQGNSA. Here the CDR3 reads CASSLVRGFSTDTQYF. Written as DNA, the CDR3 is TGTGCCAGCAGCTTAGTTCGCGGGTTTTCCACAGATACGCAGTATTTT.

The table lists this clone with a few counts. The V and J genes are TRBV27 and TRBJ1-1; no clear D. The V and J ends lost 7 bases and 9 bases respectively, with 6 bases between them. The CDR3 is 9 amino acids. Germline lookup yields CDR1 MNHEY and CDR2 SMNVEV (reference sequence). The CDR3, as DNA: TGTGCCAGCATTAAAAAAGCTTTCTTT. Its translation: CASIKKAFF.

The J gene is TRBJ2-2, the V gene TRBV30; 8 nucleotides agree with TRBD1. CDR1 is GTSNPN and CDR2 is SVGIG in the germline V gene (reference sequence). The V and J ends lost 1 base and 16 bases, in that order; junction bases with no gene match: 8. The CDR3 extends over 12 amino acids. CDR3 loop: CAWSAGTGRRFF. CDR3 in DNA: TGTGCCTGGAGTGCCGGGACAGGCAGGCGGTTTTTT.

The V gene is TRBV7-2, the J gene TRBJ2-1; 10 bases agree with TRBD2. This CDR3 spans 16 amino acids. CDR1 and CDR2 from the germline V gene are SGHTA and FQGNSA. Trimming took 5 bases from V and 3 from J; bases not matched to a gene: 7. The CDR3: CASSLTSGAGYNEQFF. The CDR3 bases are TGTGCCAGCAGCCTCACTAGCGGGGCCGGCTACAATGAGCAGTTCTTC.

The V gene is TRBV3-1 (or the pseudogene TRBV3-2), the J gene TRBJ1-2; 10 bases map to TRBD1. The CDR3 is made up of 14 amino acids. The germline V gene has CDR1 LGHDT and CDR2 YNNKEL (reference sequence). With V trimmed by 6 bases and J by 3 bases, 4 bases remained unmatched. This CDR3 reads CASRWTGGDYGYTF. The CDR3 DNA sequence: TGTGCCAGCAGGTGGACAGGGGGGGACTATGGCTACACCTTC.

The J gene is TRBJ2-3, the V gene TRBV4-2; 11 bases are a match to TRBD2. This CDR3 comprises 17 residues. The germline V gene encodes CDR1 LGHNA and CDR2 YNFKEQ. With 3 bases clipped from V and 4 bases from J, the junction kept 9 bases outside the gene matches. CDR3 coding DNA: TGTGCCAGCAGCCAGGGTACTAGCGGGGGAGTCGCAGATACGCAGTATTTT. Translation gives CASSQGTSGGVADTQYF.

The rearrangement joins TRBV9 to TRBJ2-5, with TRBD2 matching over 9 bases. The CDR3 totals 17 residues. From germline, CDR1 is SGDLS and CDR2 YYNGEE. Germline trimming cut 1 base from V and 1 base from J; bases unmatched to any gene: 8. The CDR3 DNA is TGTGCCAGCAGCGTATCTGGAATTAGCGGGGGCCAAGAGACCCAGTACTTC. Translated, it gives CASSVSGISGGQETQYF.